Detailed here is one T cell receptor beta chain. This entry belongs to a study of shared clonotypes between healthy human individuals. Study overall: The study enrolled two women and three men aged 18 to 49. Three CD4 naive, three CD4 memory, two CD8 naive and one CD8 memory plate were used per donor.

V lost 10 bases to trimming and J lost 0 bases, with 16 bases between them. Germline values: CDR1 MNHEY, CDR2 SMNVEV (reference sequence). CDR3 length: 15 amino acids. The assay ran at deep level. Each subset's genomic DNA was split evenly across several immunoSEQ plates. Measured with immunoSEQ multiplex PCR; TCRdb has only the in-frame clones, and not every one. Among 550,000 to 750,000 clones listed, roughly 96% were seen once. Naive CD8 cells comprised CD45RO-negative, CCR7-positively selected cells, excluding terminally differentiated effector memory CD45RA+ cells. Sequenced: naive CD8+ T cells sorted from blood. The chain links TRBV27 to TRBJ2-1; the D gene is possibly TRBD1 (6 bases). This clonotype was sampled from a young woman in good health. This CDR3 reads CATSSGTSSYNEQFF. The CDR3 nucleotides read TGTGCCACCTCGTCCGGGACAAGCTCCTACAATGAGCAGTTCTTC.